This T cell receptor (beta chain) originates from a study of T cell responses to AZD1222 COVID-19 vaccine. For the study at large: Whether given at about 4 or about 12 weeks, second doses were pooled.

Study-wide results and caveats: Spike-wide coverage was observed for vaccine-associated CD4 TCRs, with dominant responses at 160-218 and 743-854. Most donors were white British, females outnumbered males, and clonal diversity was possibly underestimated. At baseline, seropositivity was found in only a handful of AZD1222 recipients.

Profiled with immunoSEQ multiplex PCR; TCRdb holds only in-frame clones, not every one. The data show fewer than 130,000 clones, with about 90% seen just once and over 6% held by the top ten. About this clone: The target antigen is unknown. The identical CDR3 is also encoded by other nucleotide sequences in the sample.

Per the germline V gene, CDR1 is SGHAT and CDR2 is FQNNGV. Trimming removed 5 bases from V and 2 bases from J, with 10 bases in between. This CDR3 contains 13 residues. The J gene is TRBJ2-7, the V gene TRBV11-2; D gene unclear. Sequencing used peripheral blood, obtained on day 0 of AZD1222 vaccination. This clonotype was obtained from an adult in good health. The CDR3 region is CASSRDTAYEQYF. The CDR3 DNA is TGTGCCAGCAGCCGCGACACAGCCTACGAGCAGTACTTC.